Presented here are 16 T cell receptor beta chains from one specimen sequenced in a study of blood T cell repertoires in COVID-19. Assay: immunoSEQ multiplex PCR; the TCRdb copy retains only in-frame clones and omits some. The sample holds approximately 300,000 clones, about four fifths seen once. Source material: peripheral blood. Receptors were obtained from a woman aged 45 to 65 with acute or convalescent COVID-19.

The V and J genes are TRBV7-2 and TRBJ2-7; D may be TRBD1 (6 bases). CDR1 is SGHTA, CDR2 FQGNSA, per germline. The CDR3 has 13 residues. CDR3 DNA: TGTGCCGGCAGCAAAGAACAGGGAAGCGAGCAGTACGTC. This sequence encodes CAGSKEQGSEQYV.

A few counts support this clone. The genes are TRBV11-2 and TRBJ2-2; possibly TRBD2 for D (5 bases). CDR3 length equals 15 residues. The V and J ends lost 2 bases and 5 bases respectively, with 12 bases between them. Germline V gives CDR1 SGHAT, CDR2 FQNNGV. The CDR3 spells CASSLRGSWTGELFF. The CDR3 DNA reads TGTGCCAGCAGCTTACGAGGGTCCTGGACCGGGGAGCTGTTTTTT.

This clone was seen just once. The rearrangement uses TRBV6-5 and TRBJ2-1; possible D gene TRBD2, 6 bases. Trimming shortened V by 8 bases and J by 5 bases, and 19 bases separated the two germline ends. The CDR3 totals 15 residues. From germline, CDR1 is MNHEY and CDR2 SVGAGI. The CDR3 here is CASYGGMGTNNEQFF. Written as DNA, the CDR3 is TGTGCCAGCTACGGAGGGATGGGTACAAACAATGAGCAGTTCTTC.

This chain joins TRBV12-5 and TRBJ2-1; TRBD2 agrees at 7 bases. The CDR3 is 14 residues long. Germline CDR1 is LGHNT and CDR2 is FRNRAP. The junction had 5 bases not matched to a gene; V was cut back by 5 bases and J by 4 bases. DNA for the CDR3: TGTGCTAGTGGTGGGGCTAGCGGATACAATGAGCAGTTCTTC. Translated, it gives CASGGASGYNEQFF. Filled out from reference TRBV12-5 and TRBJ2-1, the complete variable domain reads DARVTQTPRHKVTEMGQEVTMRCQPILGHNTVFWYRQTMMQGLELLAYFRNRAPLDDSGMPKDRFSAEMPDATLATLKIQPSEPRDSAVYFCASGGASGYNEQFFGPGTRLTVL.

The genes are TRBV21-1 and TRBJ2-2; the listed D gene, TRBD1, was not tested against the DNA. TRBV21-1 is tagged as a pseudogene. CDR3 length: 14 residues. This CDR3 is CAIGPGSNTGELFF. The DNA of the CDR3 is TGTGCCATTGGACCAGGGTCGAACACCGGGGAGCTGTTTTTT.

The V and J genes are TRBV30 and TRBJ2-2; TRBD2 aligns across 14 bases. Germline V gives CDR1 GTSNPN, CDR2 SVGIG (reference sequence). V lost 3 bases, J lost 4 bases, and 1 base stayed unmatched. The CDR3 is made up of 15 amino acids. The DNA of the CDR3 is TGTGCCTGGAGGGGGACTAGCGGGGGCACCGGGGAGCTGTTTTTT. This encodes CAWRGTSGGTGELFF.

Details on this clone: Additional DNA sequences in this sample encode the identical CDR3. The chain uses TRBV5-4 and TRBJ1-2; 10 bases are shared with TRBD1. With 3 bases clipped from V and 2 bases from J, the junction kept 4 bases outside the gene matches. In germline, CDR1 is SGHNT, CDR2 YYREEE (reference sequence). The CDR3 loop spans 15 amino acids. As DNA, the CDR3 is TGTGCCAGCAGCTCCCGGACAGGGGGAAACTATGGCTACACCTTC. The encoded protein is CASSSRTGGNYGYTF.

The chain has TRBV6-2 or TRBV6-3 and TRBJ2-5; D perhaps matches TRBD1 (6 bases). CDR3 length: 15 amino acids. Trimming left V 5 bases short and J 1 base short, with 14 bases between. Looked up from germline, CDR1 is MNHEY and CDR2 is SVGEGT. CDR3 sequence reads: CASSTRQAFQETQYF. The CDR3 region has the DNA TGTGCCAGCAGTACAAGACAGGCCTTCCAAGAGACCCAGTACTTC.

The chain employs TRBV5-5 and TRBJ2-3, with TRBD2 identical over 10 bases. Per the germline V gene, CDR1 is SGHKS and CDR2 is YYEKEE (reference sequence). The CDR3 runs to 16 residues. The V gene end was trimmed by 4 bases and the J gene end by 0 bases; junction bases not matched to a gene: 5. The CDR3 loop reads CASSRLTSGSTDTQYF. DNA of the CDR3: TGTGCCAGCAGCAGACTGACTAGCGGGAGCACAGATACGCAGTATTTT.

The genes are TRBV18 and TRBJ1-1; D may be TRBD1 (5 bases). V lost 0 bases and J lost 1, with 12 bases in between. Germline assignment: CDR1 KGHSH and CDR2 LQKENI. The CDR3 is 16 residues long. The CDR3 here is CASSPPSGGTNTEAFF. CDR3 DNA: TGTGCCAGCTCACCACCATCGGGGGGAACGAACACTGAAGCTTTCTTT. The variable domain in full, completed from reference TRBV18 and TRBJ1-1, reads NAGVMQNPRHLVRRRGQEARLRCSPMKGHSHVYWYRQLPEEGLKFMVYLQKENIIDESGMPKERFSAEFPKEGPSILRIQQVVRGDSAAYFCASSPPSGGTNTEAFFGQGTRLTVV.

This chain joins TRBV30 and TRBJ1-6, with D uncertain. The CDR3 has 12 amino acids. The V gene's germline CDR1 is GTSNPN and CDR2 SVGIG (reference sequence). Trimming removed 7 bases at V and 8 bases at J, with 12 bases between. The CDR3: CASRVHDSPLHF. CDR3 bases: TGTGCCTCCCGGGTCCATGATTCACCCCTCCACTTT.

The gene calls are TRBV7-2 and TRBJ1-2, with D perhaps TRBD1 (5 bases). The ends were cut back, 5 bases at V and 7 bases at J, with 14 bases in the middle. Germline V gene data show CDR1 as SGHTA and CDR2 as FQGNSA. This CDR3 has 13 residues. In nucleotides, the CDR3 is TGTGCCAGCAGCGCCCGGGACTTCCTTGGCTACACCTTC. Encoded protein: CASSARDFLGYTF.

The gene calls are TRBV11-2 and TRBJ2-1; 9 nucleotides match TRBD2. The trim removed 5 bases at V and 7 bases at J, leaving 12 bases unmatched. Per germline, CDR1 SGHAT and CDR2 FQNNGV. The CDR3 runs to 16 residues. The CDR3 is CASSQSREGAQNEQFF. In DNA, the CDR3 is TGTGCCAGCAGCCAGTCGCGGGAGGGGGCTCAGAATGAGCAGTTCTTC.

V usage is TRBV6-6 and J usage is TRBJ1-5; no clear D. The CDR3 consists of 15 residues. Deletions cut 4 bases from V and 0 bases from J, with 10 bases between. The germline gives CDR1 MNHNY, CDR2 SVGAGI (reference sequence). In nucleotides, the CDR3 is TGTGCCAGCAGTTCAGGTGGTTCTAGCAATCAGCCCCAGCATTTT. It encodes CASSSGGSSNQPQHF.

The chain couples TRBV10-2 to TRBJ2-7; possible D gene TRBD2, 6 bases. V lost 3 bases and J lost 7, with 19 bases in between. Germline V CDR1 and CDR2: WSHSY, SAAADI. This CDR3 has 15 amino acids. CDR3 bases: TGCGCCAGCAGTGACTCGGGACTCCTTTCTTCAGAGCAGTACTTC. Amino acids: CASSDSGLLSSEQYF.

This sequence joins TRBV27 and TRBJ1-5, with D possibly being TRBD1 (5 bases). CDR3 size: 13 residues. V was pared by 4 bases and J by 3 bases, with 7 bases between. Germline lookup yields CDR1 MNHEY and CDR2 SMNVEV (reference sequence). The chain's CDR3 is CASSSGFNQPQHF. For the CDR3, the DNA is TGTGCCAGCAGTTCAGGGTTCAATCAGCCCCAGCATTTT.